This T cell receptor (beta chain) comes out of a study of early stage breast cancer tumors. Libraries were prepared by immunoSEQ multiplex PCR; TCRdb keeps only in-frame clonotypes and omits some of them. The table lists 45,000 to 50,000 clones, roughly 80% of them singletons. The study's findings and limits: Enriched TCRB sequences shared across patients were mostly commonly generated sequences.

The CDR3 length is 18 residues. Germline CDR1 and CDR2: SGDLS and YYNGEE. Germline trimming cut 0 bases from V and 6 bases from J; bases unmatched to any gene: 12. Of note for this clone: Its target is not known.

The sequenced sample consisted of blood. The TCR originated in a person aged 45 to 60 with breast cancer. The V gene is TRBV9, the J gene TRBJ1-1, with 12 bases fitting TRBD1. The CDR3 reads CASSVGGTGGERRAEAFF. CDR3 nucleotide sequence: TGTGCCAGCAGCGTAGGTGGGACAGGGGGCGAAAGAAGGGCTGAAGCTTTCTTT.